The next 13 T cell receptor beta chains were all read from a single sample in a study of blood T cell repertoires in COVID-19. Clones were sequenced by immunoSEQ multiplex PCR, and TCRdb holds only the in-frame ones, with some missing. The sample includes approximately 71,000 clones, about 88% of them seen just once. The source material was peripheral blood. These receptor sequences come from a human donor in a cohort sampled during active COVID-19.

The CDR3 nucleotides read TGTGCCAGCAGGGTAGCGGGGGAGAGCTCCTACAATGAGCAGTTCTTC. Translation: CASRVAGESSYNEQFF. This chain uses TRBV28 with TRBJ2-1; TRBD2 agrees at 9 bases. The CDR3 spans 16 residues. V lost 6 bases and J lost 0; bases outside the gene matches: 6. Germline CDR1 MDHEN, CDR2 SYDVKM.

The chain recombines TRBV2 with TRBJ2-5, with 10 bases matching TRBD2. Per germline, CDR1 SNHLY and CDR2 FYNNEI. After removal of 5 bases from V and 5 bases from J, the junction contained 5 bases not matched to a gene. The CDR3 runs to 14 residues. CDR3 coding DNA: TGTGCCAGCAGTCCCGGGACTAGCGAGGAGACCCAGTACTTC. Its translation is CASSPGTSEETQYF.

On this clone itself: The sample holds other DNA sequences that translate to the same CDR3. This chain joins TRBV5-1 and TRBJ2-7, with a weak D call TRBD1 (6 bases). V was pared by 0 bases and J by 6 bases, with 7 bases between. The CDR3 covers 12 residues. From germline, CDR1 is SGHRS and CDR2 YFSETQ. The CDR3 protein is CASSLGGGEQYF. The CDR3 coding sequence is TGCGCCAGCAGCTTGGGAGGGGGCGAGCAGTACTTC.

The chain is built from TRBV2 and TRBJ2-3; no firm D call. This CDR3 has 13 amino acids. The germline V and J ends were trimmed by 5 bases and 2 bases, with 8 bases remaining between them. CDR1 is SNHLY, CDR2 FYNNEI, per germline. This CDR3 is CASSIEYTDTQYF. CDR3 sequence (DNA): TGTGCCAGCAGTATTGAGTACACAGATACGCAGTATTTT.

The chain uses TRBV27 and TRBJ2-3; the match to TRBD1 covers 8 bases. The CDR3 extends over 15 amino acids. Germline V gene sequence: CDR1 MNHEY, CDR2 SMNVEV (reference sequence). V trimming: 5 bases; J trimming: 5 bases; junction bases outside the gene matches: 9. CDR3 sequence (DNA): TGTGCCAGCAGTACGACAGGGGATGGTGGAGATACGCAGTATTTT. Translation gives CASSTTGDGGDTQYF.

The chain is built from TRBV4-1 and TRBJ1-1; tentative D call: TRBD1 (6 bases). The germline CDR1 and CDR2 sequences are MGHRA and YSYEKL. Trimming left V 3 bases short and J 1 base short, with 12 bases between. The CDR3 loop spans 15 amino acids. CDR3 sequence reads: CASSQGLTGNTEAFF. The CDR3 DNA reads TGCGCCAGCAGCCAGGGGCTGACAGGGAACACTGAAGCTTTCTTT.

The chain combines TRBV19 with TRBJ2-4, with D possibly matching TRBD1 (6 bases). Germline V lookup: CDR1 LNHDA, CDR2 SQIVND (reference sequence). Trimming left V 2 bases short and J 0 bases short, with 11 bases between. This CDR3 comprises 16 residues. The CDR3, as DNA: TGTGCCAGTAGTATACGGGACACTGTAGCCAAAAACATTCAGTACTTC. It encodes CASSIRDTVAKNIQYF.

This chain joins TRBV19 and TRBJ2-3; TRBD1 matches at 9 bases. The CDR3 covers 16 residues. The junction had 5 bases not matched to a gene; V was cut back by 4 bases and J by 0 bases. Germline CDR1 LNHDA, CDR2 SQIVND (reference sequence). CDR3 residues: CASSRGQGPSTDTQYF. In DNA, the CDR3 is TGTGCCAGTAGTAGGGGACAGGGACCTAGCACAGATACGCAGTATTTT.

The chain uses TRBV9 and TRBJ1-5, with 9 bases aligning to TRBD1. Germline CDR1 is SGDLS and CDR2 is YYNGEE. The CDR3 has 15 amino acids. V lost 6 bases, J lost 6 bases, and 10 bases stayed unmatched. The CDR3: CASNPTGGDSQPQHF. The CDR3 nucleotides read TGTGCCAGCAACCCCACAGGGGGCGATAGTCAGCCCCAGCATTTT.

This chain links TRBV12-3 or TRBV12-4 with TRBJ2-3; D is ambiguous. CDR3 length: 11 amino acids. Trimming pared 5 bases from V and 8 bases from J, leaving 8 bases between. CDR3 sequence (DNA): TGTGCCAGCAGTAACCCCGGTACGCAGTATTTT. It translates to CASSNPGTQYF.

The count of this clone is one. The V and J genes are TRBV28 and TRBJ2-7; possibly TRBD2 for D (5 bases). CDR1 and CDR2 (germline): MDHEN, SYDVKM. The V and J ends lost 3 bases and 2 bases respectively, with 8 bases between them. This CDR3 is 13 amino acids long. This CDR3 is CASSLRVPYEQYF. CDR3 nucleotide sequence: TGTGCCAGCAGTTTGAGGGTTCCCTACGAGCAGTACTTC.

This clone occurred once. The V and J genes are TRBV6-2 or TRBV6-3 and TRBJ2-1; the match to TRBD1 covers 7 bases. There are 14 residues in the CDR3. Germline CDR1 and CDR2: MNHEY and SVGEGT. V lost 6 bases and J lost 6; bases outside the gene matches: 8. The CDR3 coding sequence is TGTGCCAGCAGCTATATAGGGGGCGGCAATGAGCAGTTCTTC. This codes for CASSYIGGGNEQFF.

The rearrangement links TRBV6-5 to TRBJ1-1, with D tentatively TRBD1 (5 bases). The CDR3 covers 12 residues. The V end lost 8 bases, the J end lost 1 base, and 8 bases lay between the germline ends. Germline assignment: CDR1 MNHEY and CDR2 SVGAGI. The CDR3 spells CASQGKNTEAFF. DNA of the CDR3: TGTGCCAGCCAGGGAAAGAACACTGAAGCTTTCTTT.